This T cell receptor (beta chain) comes out of a study of shared clonotypes between healthy human individuals. Study in general: The composition of the donors was a couple of women and three men aged 18 to 49.

All donors were Caucasian adults living in Nashville, Tennessee. Original methodology: As immunoSEQ supplied junction-only sequences (without quality scores), filtering differed. The table came from immunoSEQ multiplex PCR; TCRdb's copy has only in-frame clones and leaves some out. The D gene and trimming were derived from the DNA, and the V and J assignments and clone size from that table. The sample includes roughly 1 million clones, approximately 68% of them seen just once. Trimming stripped 7 bases from V and 2 bases from J, with 12 bases between. CDR1 is MDHEN and CDR2 is SYDVKM in the germline V gene. This CDR3 is built from 14 residues.

The material sequenced was memory CD4+ T cells sorted from blood. As to subset: CD45RA-negative fraction. The genes are TRBV28 and TRBJ1-3; no firm D call. The receptor was derived from a man between 18 and 35 years old in good health. The CDR3 protein is CASTTNTAGNTIYF. The CDR3 nucleotides are TGTGCCAGCACCACAAACACGGCTGGAAACACCATATATTTT.